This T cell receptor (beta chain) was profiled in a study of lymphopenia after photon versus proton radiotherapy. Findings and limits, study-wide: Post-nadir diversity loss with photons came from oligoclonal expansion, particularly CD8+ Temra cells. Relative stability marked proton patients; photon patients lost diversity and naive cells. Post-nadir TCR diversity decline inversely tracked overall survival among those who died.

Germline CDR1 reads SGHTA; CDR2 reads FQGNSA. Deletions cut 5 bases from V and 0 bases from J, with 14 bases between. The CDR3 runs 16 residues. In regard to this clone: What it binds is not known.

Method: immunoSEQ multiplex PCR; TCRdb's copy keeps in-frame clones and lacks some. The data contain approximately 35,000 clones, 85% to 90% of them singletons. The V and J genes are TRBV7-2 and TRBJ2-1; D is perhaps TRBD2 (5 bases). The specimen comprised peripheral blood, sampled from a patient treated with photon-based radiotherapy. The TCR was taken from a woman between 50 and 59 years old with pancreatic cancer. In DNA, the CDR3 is TGTGCCAGCAGCCAAAGCGGATTAAGCTCCTACAATGAGCAGTTCTTC. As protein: CASSQSGLSSYNEQFF.